This record looks at one T cell receptor beta chain sequence and its context. The data derive from a study of regulatory T cells in long-lasting Graves disease. Looking at the study overall: Patients newly diagnosed with Graves' had been on antithyroid drugs for under 3 months.

For TCR beta, libraries came from iRepertoire HTBI primers and Arm-PCR of CDR3 regions. TCRdb called the multiplex PCR reads again in MiXCR, with one record for every CDR3 protein. Here the sample spans approximately 440,000 distinct CDR3 sequences, 15% to 20% being singletons. Looked up from germline, CDR1 is MNHEY and CDR2 is SVGEGT. Trimming took 5 bases from V and 1 from J; bases not matched to a gene: 16. CDR3 size: 20 residues. Time point denoted: newly diagnosed GD, antithyroid drugs for less than 3 months. TCR sequences were obtained from RNA taken from PBMCs. These data were likewise used in another study, on T cells in Graves' hyperthyroidism and ophthalmopathy.

The TCR sequence derives from a man between 40 and 49 years old with Graves disease. The sample consisted of peripheral blood mononuclear cells (PBMCs), taken at new diagnosis, from a patient treated with antithyroid drugs. The chain joins TRBV6-2 or TRBV6-3 to TRBJ2-2; TRBD2 matches 10 bases. The CDR3 reads CASSEAGGLAGTLNTGELFF. CDR3 bases: TGTGCCAGCAGTGAAGCGGGAGGGCTAGCGGGAACCCTGAACACCGGGGAGCTGTTTTTT.